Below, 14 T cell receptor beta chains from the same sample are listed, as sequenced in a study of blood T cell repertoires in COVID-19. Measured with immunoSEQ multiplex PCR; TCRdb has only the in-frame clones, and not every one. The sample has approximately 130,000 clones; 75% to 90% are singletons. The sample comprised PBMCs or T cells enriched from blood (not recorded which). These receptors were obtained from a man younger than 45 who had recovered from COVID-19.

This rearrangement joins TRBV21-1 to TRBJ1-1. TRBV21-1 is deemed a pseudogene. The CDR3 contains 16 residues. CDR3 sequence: CASSSAGRGVNTEAFF. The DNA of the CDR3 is TGTGCCAGCAGCTCCGCCGGACGGGGAGTGAACACTGAAGCTTTCTTT.

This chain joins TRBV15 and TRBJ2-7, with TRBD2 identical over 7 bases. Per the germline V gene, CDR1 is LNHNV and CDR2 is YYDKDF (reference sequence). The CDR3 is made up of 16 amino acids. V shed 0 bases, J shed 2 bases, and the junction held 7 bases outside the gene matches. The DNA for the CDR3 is TGTGCCACCAGCAGAGATGAGGGGACTAACCCCTACGAGCAGTACTTC. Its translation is CATSRDEGTNPYEQYF.

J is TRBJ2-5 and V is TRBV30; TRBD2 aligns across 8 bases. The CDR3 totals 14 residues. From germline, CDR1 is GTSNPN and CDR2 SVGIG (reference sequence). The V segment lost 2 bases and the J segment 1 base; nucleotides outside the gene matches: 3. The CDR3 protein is CAWSLAGLQETQYF. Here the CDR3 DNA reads TGTGCCTGGAGTTTAGCGGGACTCCAAGAGACCCAGTACTTC. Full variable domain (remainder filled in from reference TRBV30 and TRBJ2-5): SQTIHQWPATLVQPVGSPLSLECTVEGTSNPNLYWYRQAAGRGLQLLFYSVGIGQISSEVPQNLSASRPQDRQFILSSKKLLLSDSGFYLCAWSLAGLQETQYFGPGTRLLVL.

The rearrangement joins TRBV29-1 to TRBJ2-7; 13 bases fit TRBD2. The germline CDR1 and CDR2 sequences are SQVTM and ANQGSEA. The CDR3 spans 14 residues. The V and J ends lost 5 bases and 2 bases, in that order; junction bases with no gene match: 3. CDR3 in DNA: TGCAGCGTTAAACTAGCGGGAGGGACCTACGAGCAGTACTTC. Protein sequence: CSVKLAGGTYEQYF.

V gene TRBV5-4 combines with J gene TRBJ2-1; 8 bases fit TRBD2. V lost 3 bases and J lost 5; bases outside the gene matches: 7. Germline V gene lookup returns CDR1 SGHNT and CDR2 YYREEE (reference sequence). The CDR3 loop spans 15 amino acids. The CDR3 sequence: CASSSGTRNHNEQFF. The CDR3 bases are TGTGCCAGCAGCTCTGGGACTAGAAATCACAATGAGCAGTTCTTC.

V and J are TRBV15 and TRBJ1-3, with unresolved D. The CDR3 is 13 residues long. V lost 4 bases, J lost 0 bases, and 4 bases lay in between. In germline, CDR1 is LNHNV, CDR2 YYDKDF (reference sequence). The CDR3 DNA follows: TGTGCCACCAGCACTCTCTCTGGAAACACCATATATTTT. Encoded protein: CATSTLSGNTIYF.

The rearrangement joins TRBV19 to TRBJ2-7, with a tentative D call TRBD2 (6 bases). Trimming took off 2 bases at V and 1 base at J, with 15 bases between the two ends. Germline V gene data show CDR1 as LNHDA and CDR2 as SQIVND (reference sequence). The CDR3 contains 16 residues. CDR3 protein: CASSIWAGTGSYEQYF. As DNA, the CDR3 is TGTGCCAGTAGTATATGGGCGGGGACCGGGTCCTACGAGCAGTACTTC.

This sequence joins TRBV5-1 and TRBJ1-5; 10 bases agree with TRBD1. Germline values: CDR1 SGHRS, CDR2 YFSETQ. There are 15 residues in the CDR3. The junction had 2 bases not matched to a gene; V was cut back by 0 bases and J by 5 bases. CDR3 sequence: CASSLEGQGHQPQHF. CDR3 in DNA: TGCGCCAGCAGCTTGGAGGGACAGGGGCATCAGCCCCAGCATTTT.

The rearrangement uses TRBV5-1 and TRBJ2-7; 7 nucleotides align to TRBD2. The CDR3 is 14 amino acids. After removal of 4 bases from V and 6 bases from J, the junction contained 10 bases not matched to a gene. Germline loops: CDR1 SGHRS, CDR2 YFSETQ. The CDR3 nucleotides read TGCGCCAGCAGCCCCACTAGCGTCTGGAGCGAGCAGTACTTC. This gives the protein CASSPTSVWSEQYF.

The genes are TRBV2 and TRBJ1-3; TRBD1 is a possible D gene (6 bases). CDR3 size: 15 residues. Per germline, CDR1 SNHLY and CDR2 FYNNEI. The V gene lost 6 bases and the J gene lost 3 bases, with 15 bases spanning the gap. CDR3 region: CASRGAWDVGNTIYF. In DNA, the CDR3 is TGTGCCAGCAGGGGGGCTTGGGATGTTGGAAACACCATATATTTT. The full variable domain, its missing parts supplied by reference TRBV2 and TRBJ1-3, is EPEVTQTPSHQVTQMGQEVILRCVPISNHLYFYWYRQILGQKVEFLVSFYNNEISEKSEIFDDQFSVERPDGSNFTLKIRSTKLEDSAMYFCASRGAWDVGNTIYFGEGSWLTVV.

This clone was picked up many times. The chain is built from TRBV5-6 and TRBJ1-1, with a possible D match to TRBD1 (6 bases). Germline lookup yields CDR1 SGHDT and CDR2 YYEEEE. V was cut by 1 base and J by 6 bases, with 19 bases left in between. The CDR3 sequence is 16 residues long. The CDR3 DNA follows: TGTGCCAGCAGCTTGCGGGGGGCAAGGCTTCGGGCTGAAGCTTTCTTT. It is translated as CASSLRGARLRAEAFF.

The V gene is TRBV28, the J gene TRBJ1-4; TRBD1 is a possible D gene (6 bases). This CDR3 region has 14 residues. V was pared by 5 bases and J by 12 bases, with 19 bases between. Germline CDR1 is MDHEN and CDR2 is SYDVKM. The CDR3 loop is CASSPGGAPRELFF. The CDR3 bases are TGTGCCAGCAGTCCTGGGGGGGCGCCGAGGGAACTGTTTTTT.

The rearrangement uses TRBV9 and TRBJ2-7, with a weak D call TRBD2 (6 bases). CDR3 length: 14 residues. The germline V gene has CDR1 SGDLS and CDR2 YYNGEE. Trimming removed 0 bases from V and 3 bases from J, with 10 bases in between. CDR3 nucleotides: TGTGCCAGCAGCGTAGCGGGAGAGGGCTACGAGCAGTACTTC. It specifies CASSVAGEGYEQYF.

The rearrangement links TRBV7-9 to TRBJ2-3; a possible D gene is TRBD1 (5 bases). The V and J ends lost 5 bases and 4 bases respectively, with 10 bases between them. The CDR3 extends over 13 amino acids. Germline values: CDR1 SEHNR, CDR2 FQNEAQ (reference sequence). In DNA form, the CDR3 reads TGTGCCAGCAGCATGACAGTTTCAGATACGCAGTATTTT. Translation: CASSMTVSDTQYF.